One and the same sample provided the 32 T cell receptor beta chains below, sequenced in a study of response to subunit inactivated influenza vaccine. TCRdb passed the RT-PCR reads through MiXCR, listing each CDR3 protein once. Of roughly 570,000 distinct CDR3 sequences listed, 14% are singletons. The sample was PBMCs from blood, taken about 13 days after vaccination. The receptors derive from a man in his fifties who received an inactivated influenza vaccine.

This clonotype was counted many times. V gene TRBV6-6 combines with J gene TRBJ2-7; D unresolved. With 5 bases removed from V and 2 bases from J, the gap between germline ends came to 4 bases. The CDR3 extends over 11 amino acids. The germline V gene has CDR1 MNHNY and CDR2 SVGAGI (reference sequence). CDR3 nucleotide sequence: TGTGCCAGCAGTAAGACCTACGAGCAGTACTTC. Amino acid sequence: CASSKTYEQYF.

This clonotype occurred many times. The chain couples TRBV11-2 to TRBJ2-4; possibly TRBD2 for D (5 bases). Germline-derived CDR1 and CDR2 are SGHAT and FQNNGV. The V end lost 3 bases, the J end lost 8 bases, and 5 bases lay between the germline ends. The CDR3 extends over 11 amino acids. The CDR3 sequence is CASSFGDIQYF. In nucleotides, the CDR3 is TGTGCCAGCAGCTTCGGGGACATTCAGTACTTC.

A remark on this clonotype: At one of its ends the junction is not consistent with the germline gene, which may arise from a read error. The chain links TRBV29-1 to TRBJ2-7; D not resolved. The CDR3 spans 12 residues. Germline loops: CDR1 SQVTM, CDR2 ANQGSEA. The CDR3 DNA is TGCAGCGTTGTCCAAACCGGCCTGGAGCTCCACTTC. Encoded protein: CSVVQTGLELHF.

The chain couples TRBV9 to TRBJ2-7; possibly TRBD1 for D (6 bases). The V end lost 3 bases, the J end lost 3 bases, and 16 bases lay between the germline ends. CDR3 length: 15 amino acids. The germline V gene encodes CDR1 SGDLS and CDR2 YYNGEE. The CDR3 DNA reads as TGTGCCAGCAGCGGAACAGGGTCCCCCTACTACGAGCAGTACTTC. This translates into CASSGTGSPYYEQYF.

In its sample, this clonotype was seen a few times. At one boundary the junction diverges from the germline segment, which might be a read error. This chain uses TRBV29-1 with TRBJ1-2; 9 bases match TRBD1. Looked up from germline, CDR1 is SQVTM and CDR2 is ANQGSEA. CDR3 size: 12 residues. CDR3 loop: CSAEDRGAGYTF. DNA for the CDR3: TGCAGCGCTGAAGACAGGGGGGCGGGCTACACCTTC.

This clonotype appeared a few times. V and J are TRBV7-2 and TRBJ2-1, with 9 nucleotides matching TRBD1. This CDR3 is built from 14 residues. Germline trimming cut 3 bases from V and 9 bases from J; bases unmatched to any gene: 6. Germline CDR1 and CDR2: SGHTA and FQGNSA. CDR3 sequence: CASSFDRGGGEQFF. The DNA for the CDR3 is TGTGCCAGCAGCTTTGACAGGGGGGGTGGTGAGCAGTTCTTC.

In its sample, this clonotype was seen many times. This chain connects TRBV12-3 or TRBV12-4 to TRBJ2-7, with TRBD2 as a possible D gene (6 bases). This CDR3 has 18 residues. Trimming removed 2 bases at V and 2 bases at J, with 22 bases between. The CDR3 nucleotides read TGTGCCAGCAGTTTATATGAGATATGGGGGACGGGGGCCTACGAGCAGTACTTC. Its translation: CASSLYEIWGTGAYEQYF.

This clonotype came up a few times. This CDR3 is CSAPTLRDTQYF. The CDR3 coding sequence is TGCAGTGCTCCCACGCTTCGGGATACGCAGTATTTT. V gene TRBV20-1 combines with J gene TRBJ2-3; no definite D call. The CDR3 is 12 amino acids. V gave up 5 bases and J gave up 6 bases, with 12 bases separating them. CDR1 and CDR2 from the germline V gene are DFQATT and SNEGSKA (reference sequence).

This clonotype showed up just a few times. The chain employs TRBV6-2 or TRBV6-3 and TRBJ2-1; 9 bases match TRBD2. J lost 7 bases, V lost 3 bases, and 10 bases had no gene match. This CDR3 region has 16 residues. CDR1 MNHEY and CDR2 SVGEGT come from the germline V gene. The CDR3 loop reads CASSYQASGNLNEQFF. In DNA form, the CDR3 reads TGTGCCAGCAGTTATCAGGCTAGCGGGAACCTTAATGAGCAGTTCTTC.

This clonotype has only a few counts. The chain combines TRBV19 with TRBJ2-3; possibly TRBD2 for D (5 bases). The CDR3 has 14 residues. Germline lookup yields CDR1 LNHDA and CDR2 SQIVND (reference sequence). V was pared by 5 bases and J by 3 bases, with 12 bases between. The CDR3 here is CASSLTTPTDTQYF. CDR3 in DNA: TGTGCCAGTAGTTTGACTACTCCGACAGATACGCAGTATTTT.

The table lists this clonotype with a few counts. The CDR3 sequence is CASSPWDSRTDTQYF. The CDR3 DNA reads as TGTGCCAGCAGCCCATGGGATTCAAGAACAGATACGCAGTATTTT. The rearrangement uses TRBV9 and TRBJ2-3; D is unresolved. The germline V gene encodes CDR1 SGDLS and CDR2 YYNGEE. V was trimmed by 4 bases and J by 3 bases, leaving 15 bases between them. The CDR3 loop spans 15 amino acids.

V usage is TRBV12-3 or TRBV12-4 and J usage is TRBJ2-7, with D possibly being TRBD2 (6 bases). This CDR3 is 11 amino acids long. Trimming took off 8 bases at V and 4 bases at J, with 9 bases between the two ends. DNA for the CDR3: TGTGCCAGCCAACGGGAGTACGAGCAGTACTTC. Translation gives CASQREYEQYF.

This clonotype was found a few times. This chain uses TRBV12-3 or TRBV12-4 with TRBJ2-1; D possibly corresponds to TRBD1 (5 bases). This CDR3 comprises 14 residues. Between the trimmed V and J ends, which lost 5 bases and 4 bases, there was a span of 12 bases. CDR3 bases: TGTGCCAGCAGTCGCCCGACAGTTTACAATGAGCAGTTCTTC. Translated: CASSRPTVYNEQFF.

The V call is TRBV4-2, the J call TRBJ2-7; 8 bases fit TRBD1. Germline V gene sequence: CDR1 LGHNA, CDR2 YNFKEQ. J was trimmed by 1 base and V by 0 bases; bases with no gene match: 2. This CDR3 spans 15 amino acids. CDR3 DNA sequence: TGTGCCAGCAGCCAAGAAAGGACAGGGTCCTACGAGCAGTACTTC. As protein: CASSQERTGSYEQYF.

The genes are TRBV7-2 and TRBJ1-5; D call uncertain. V dropped 1 base and J dropped 3 bases, with 10 bases sitting between them. The germline V gene has CDR1 SGHTA and CDR2 FQGNSA. The CDR3 totals 15 residues. CDR3 sequence (DNA): TGTGCCAGCAGCTTAGGGGGTTCCCACAATCAGCCCCAGCATTTT. Translating gives CASSLGGSHNQPQHF.

This clonotype was seen a handful of times. The V and J genes are TRBV4-2 and TRBJ2-3, with D hard to call. Germline-derived CDR1 and CDR2 are LGHNA and YNFKEQ. This CDR3 is built from 14 residues. Trimming shortened V by 0 bases and J by 3 bases, and 7 bases separated the two germline ends. The DNA of the CDR3 is TGTGCCAGCAGCCAAGATAGTAGGACAGATACGCAGTATTTT. This translates into CASSQDSRTDTQYF.

The chain combines TRBV14 with TRBJ2-3; D possibly corresponds to TRBD1 (5 bases). Germline assignment: CDR1 SGHDN and CDR2 FVKESK. The CDR3 totals 16 residues. Trimming cost V 0 bases and J 2 bases, with 12 bases left between them. CDR3 DNA sequence: TGTGCCAGCAGCCAAGAAATGGGGCAGCTCACAGATACGCAGTATTTT. Its translation: CASSQEMGQLTDTQYF.

This chain connects TRBV6-2 or TRBV6-3 to TRBJ2-1; tentatively, D is TRBD1 (6 bases). Germline assignment: CDR1 MNHEY and CDR2 SVGEGT. Between the trimmed V and J ends, which lost 10 bases and 2 bases, there was a span of 15 bases. The CDR3 loop spans 14 amino acids. The CDR3 region has the DNA TGTGCCACCAGGGGCCGGACAGCCTACAATGAGCAGTTCTTC. Its translation: CATRGRTAYNEQFF.

The chain joins TRBV5-1 to TRBJ2-1; 9 bases are a match to TRBD2. The CDR3 is 14 amino acids. Germline CDR1 SGHRS, CDR2 YFSETQ. The J segment lost 1 base and the V segment lost 6 bases, leaving 2 bases of the junction unmatched. For the CDR3, the DNA is TGCGCCAGCACCAGCGGGAGGTCCTACAATGAGCAGTTCTTC. Encoded protein: CASTSGRSYNEQFF.

The genes are TRBV20-1 and TRBJ1-1; TRBD1 agrees at 10 bases. Losses at the gene ends were 5 bases for V and 3 bases for J; bases not matched to a gene: 15. This CDR3 spans 17 amino acids. Germline CDR1 and CDR2: DFQATT and SNEGSKA (reference sequence). The CDR3, as DNA: TGCAGTGCTCGAAGAAAAAGGACAGGGGGGAAATACACTGAAGCTTTCTTT. Translating it yields CSARRKRTGGKYTEAFF.

Only a few counts were recorded for this clonotype. This chain connects TRBV19 to TRBJ1-1; 9 positions match TRBD1. This CDR3 is 19 amino acids long. Germline loops: CDR1 LNHDA, CDR2 SQIVND (reference sequence). V was clipped by 5 bases and J by 8 bases; unmatched bases: 24. The CDR3 DNA reads TGTGCCAGTAGTCCCCCCGGCGGGGTATGGACAGGGGAGGACTGGGAAGCTTTCTTT. It encodes CASSPPGGVWTGEDWEAFF.

This clonotype was counted only a few times. The chain links TRBV6-2 or TRBV6-3 to TRBJ1-2, with 7 bases fitting TRBD1. CDR3 size: 13 residues. J lost 4 bases, V lost 10 bases, and 9 bases had no gene match. Per the germline V gene, CDR1 is MNHEY and CDR2 is SVGEGT. The CDR3 nucleotides are TGTGCCATTGACAGGGTGCATAGCTATGGCTACACCTTC. Amino acids: CAIDRVHSYGYTF.

This clonotype was observed a handful of times. The chain has TRBV2 and TRBJ1-1, with TRBD1 matching 7 bases. Germline CDR1 SNHLY, CDR2 FYNNEI. J lost 4 bases, V lost 1 base, and 9 bases had no gene match. The CDR3 sequence is 16 residues long. The CDR3 DNA reads as TGTGCCAGCAGTGAAGGGAGACAGGGTTTAGGCACTGAAGCTTTCTTT. Encoded protein: CASSEGRQGLGTEAFF.

The genes are TRBV29-1 and TRBJ2-1; 7 nucleotides match TRBD1. V shed 4 bases and J 8 bases; nucleotides not matched to a gene: 11. The CDR3 runs 14 residues. Germline V CDR1 and CDR2: SQVTM, ANQGSEA. The CDR3 nucleotides read TGCAGCGTTGTCGGGACAGAGATTTTTTATGAGCAGTTCTTC. Translating it yields CSVVGTEIFYEQFF.

This clonotype has more than one count but fewer than ten. The rearrangement links TRBV3-1 to TRBJ2-7; 10 bases align to TRBD2. This CDR3 is 15 amino acids long. From germline, CDR1 is LGHDT and CDR2 YNNKEL (reference sequence). Unmatched junction bases numbered 6, after V lost 1 base and J lost 6 bases. The CDR3 here is CASSQAKRGGREQYF. Written as DNA, the CDR3 is TGTGCCAGCAGCCAAGCTAAGCGGGGGGGCCGCGAGCAGTACTTC.

This clonotype turned up a few times. The rearrangement uses TRBV4-3 and TRBJ2-7, with TRBD1 matching over 7 bases. From germline, CDR1 is LGHNA and CDR2 YSLEER. The V gene end was trimmed by 5 bases and the J gene end by 3 bases; junction bases not matched to a gene: 7. The CDR3 loop spans 14 amino acids. The CDR3 nucleotides are TGCGCCAGCAGCAAAAACAGGGGAGACTACGAGCAGTACTTC. Amino acids: CASSKNRGDYEQYF.

This clonotype was picked up a small number of times. The chain couples TRBV20-1 to TRBJ1-2; D is uncertain. V was trimmed by 7 bases and J by 2 bases, leaving 11 bases between them. The CDR3 covers 12 residues. CDR1 is DFQATT, CDR2 SNEGSKA, per germline (reference sequence). The CDR3 bases are TGCAGTGACCAACGACGGAACTATGGCTACACCTTC. Translated: CSDQRRNYGYTF.

This clonotype was recorded at least ten times. V is TRBV20-1 and J is TRBJ2-5; no definite D call. The CDR3 consists of 13 residues. The V end lost 3 bases, the J end lost 5 bases, and 13 bases lay between the germline ends. Germline CDR1 DFQATT, CDR2 SNEGSKA (reference sequence). The CDR3 DNA reads as TGCAGTGCTAGTACCTCTGCGCGGGAGACCCAGTACTTC. Amino acid sequence: CSASTSARETQYF.

This clonotype was picked up many times. The chain couples TRBV5-1 to TRBJ2-4; D may correspond to TRBD1 or TRBD2 (5 bases each). The CDR3 covers 16 residues. Germline loops: CDR1 SGHRS, CDR2 YFSETQ. V lost 0 bases and J lost 0, with 10 bases in between. This chain's CDR3 is CASSLGDPLAKNIQYF. CDR3 coding DNA: TGCGCCAGCAGCTTGGGGGACCCTTTAGCCAAAAACATTCAGTACTTC.

This chain uses TRBV20-1 with TRBJ2-1, with 10 bases aligning to TRBD1. Germline V lookup: CDR1 DFQATT, CDR2 SNEGSKA (reference sequence). The CDR3 is 14 residues long. This CDR3 is CSAYPGTGADEQFF. DNA of the CDR3: TGCAGCGCCTACCCCGGGACAGGGGCCGATGAGCAGTTCTTC.

In its sample, this clonotype was seen a few times. V and J are TRBV30 and TRBJ2-1, with D possibly being TRBD2 (6 bases). In germline, CDR1 is GTSNPN, CDR2 SVGIG (reference sequence). The CDR3 is made up of 12 amino acids. V was trimmed by 6 bases and J by 10 bases, leaving 16 bases between them. The CDR3 DNA is TGTGCCTGCCGGGACTGGCGTTTCGAGCAGTTCTTC. This sequence encodes CACRDWRFEQFF. Using reference TRBV30 and TRBJ2-1 for the parts outside the CDR3, the full variable domain is SQTIHQWPATLVQPVGSPLSLECTVEGTSNPNLYWYRQAAGRGLQLLFYSVGIGQISSEVPQNLSASRPQDRQFILSSKKLLLSDSGFYLCACRDWRFEQFFGPGTRLTVL.

This clonotype was detected ten times or more. The chain couples TRBV6-5 to TRBJ2-7; 9 positions match TRBD1. Germline values: CDR1 MNHEY, CDR2 SVGAGI. This CDR3 is built from 14 residues. The V gene end was trimmed by 2 bases and the J gene end by 4 bases; junction bases not matched to a gene: 3. CDR3 loop: CASSYRDREYEQYF. CDR3 nucleotide sequence: TGTGCCAGCAGTTACAGGGACAGGGAATACGAGCAGTACTTC.